The clone carrying this T cell receptor (beta chain) appeared many times. The antigen is not known. This CDR3 contains 14 residues. V was shortened by 3 bases and J by 0 bases, with 6 bases between the two germline ends. The V gene's germline CDR1 is MGHDK and CDR2 SYGVNS. This sample was included in a study of T cells in Graves' hyperthyroidism and ophthalmopathy. Overall study findings and caveats: The authors' 13 V-J model separated ophthalmopathy from stable hyperthyroidism. Among clonotypes expanded in thyroid above 0.001, most were also found in blood.

The CDR3 regions of TCR beta were amplified from RNA transcripts. The TCR CDR3 first-round RT-PCR relied on the HTBI primer set. In TCRdb, the multiplex PCR reads were re-called with MiXCR into one record per CDR3 protein. Of just over 550,000 distinct CDR3 sequences listed, 46% were seen once; the top ten hold about 7.8%. Diagnosis of hyperthyroidism was new in patients aged 18 to 65, and its duration was under 2 months. Every diagnosis used clinical symptoms, serum thyroxine and TRAb, thyroid ultrasound and orbital computed tomography. The sequencing input was peripheral blood or thyroid tissue (not recorded which). The receptor was derived from a woman between 18 and 29 years old with Graves' hyperthyroidism. The genes are TRBV25-1 and TRBJ1-3; weak D call: TRBD1 (5 bases). In nucleotides, the CDR3 is TGTGCCAGCAGTGATAGGGGCTCTGGAAACACCATATATTTT. Amino acids: CASSDRGSGNTIYF.